A single sample gave rise to the 15 T cell receptor beta chains below, sequenced in a study of PD-1 blockade in classical Hodgkin lymphoma (dated by TCRdb to 2020 to 2021). To prepare the library, the immunoSEQ multiplex PCR assay was applied. The table comes from immuneACCESS by way of TCRdb, which keeps in-frame sequences with V and J called. Part of the clones is missing from these tables; in studies checked, under half for an unresolved V gene and the rest for unknown reasons. The table for this sample lists around 13,000 clones; about 80% of them were counted only once. The ten largest clonotypes hold 4.1% of the sample. The meaning of the sample's time point label: cycle 1 day 1 (C1D1), immediately before nivolumab initiation. Every trial patient had relapsed after autologous stem cell transplantation, and cohorts A, B and C differed in prior brentuximab vedotin exposure. The sample here was peripheral blood mononuclear cells (PBMCs), taken at baseline. Source of these receptors: a human donor with classical Hodgkin lymphoma.

CDR3: CASSMGAAMVNEQFF. The CDR3 DNA reads TGTGCCAGCTCCATGGGGGCAGCGATGGTCAATGAGCAGTTCTTC. The chain employs TRBV9 and TRBJ2-1, with TRBD1 as a possible D gene (6 bases). This CDR3 spans 15 amino acids. CDR1 is SGDLS, CDR2 YYNGEE, per germline. Trimming cost V 7 bases and J 6 bases, with 20 bases left between them.

The chain carries TRBV9 and TRBJ2-5, with TRBD1 as a possible D gene (5 bases). This CDR3 contains 13 residues. The germline gives CDR1 SGDLS, CDR2 YYNGEE. The V end lost 4 bases, the J end lost 1 base, and 8 bases lay between the germline ends. The CDR3 DNA reads TGTGCCAGCAGCTCAGGGCTCCAAGAGACCCAGTACTTC. Its protein is CASSSGLQETQYF.

V gene TRBV6-5 combines with J gene TRBJ2-1; D gene unclear. V was trimmed by 0 bases and J by 9 bases, leaving 6 bases between them. The germline CDR1 and CDR2 sequences are MNHEY and SVGAGI. The CDR3 is 12 residues long. The CDR3 spells CASSYSVGEQFF. In DNA form, the CDR3 reads TGTGCCAGCAGTTACTCGGTCGGTGAGCAGTTCTTC.

The rearrangement joins TRBV18 to TRBJ2-4; tentative D call: TRBD1 (6 bases). CDR3 length: 17 amino acids. The germline V gene has CDR1 KGHSH and CDR2 LQKENI. Trimming stripped 6 bases from V and 3 bases from J, with 21 bases between. The CDR3, as DNA: TGTGCCAGCTCGCTCGATGTGGGGGCGGTAGGCAAAAACATTCAGTACTTC. Translation gives CASSLDVGAVGKNIQYF.

This chain links TRBV5-6 with TRBJ2-1, with D unresolved. The CDR3 runs to 13 residues. Germline CDR1 is SGHDT and CDR2 is YYEEEE. V shed 4 bases and J shed 9 bases, with 14 bases lying between them. The CDR3 DNA sequence: TGTGCCAGCAGCGCAGACGGGTGGGTTGAGCAGTTCTTC. Residues: CASSADGWVEQFF.

V gene TRBV7-9 combines with J gene TRBJ1-2, with D unclear. The CDR3 has 15 residues. Germline CDR1 SEHNR, CDR2 FQNEAQ (reference sequence). V lost 1 base and J lost 2, with 11 bases in between. The CDR3 loop reads CASSLVETRNYGYTF. The CDR3 DNA reads as TGTGCCAGCAGCTTAGTGGAAACAAGGAACTATGGCTACACCTTC.

This clone was observed a single time. The chain employs TRBV6-1 and TRBJ2-7; maybe TRBD1 (6 bases). The CDR3 sequence is 17 residues long. Germline V gene lookup returns CDR1 MNHNS and CDR2 SASEGT. Trimming removed 2 bases from V and 0 bases from J, with 17 bases in between. The CDR3 DNA reads as TGTGCCAGCAGTGAACCCTGGAGGACAGTAGTCTCCTACGAGCAGTACTTC. Protein sequence: CASSEPWRTVVSYEQYF.

The V gene is TRBV6-4, the J gene TRBJ2-5, with 11 positions matching TRBD2. Per germline, CDR1 MRHNA and CDR2 SNTAGT. J was trimmed by 9 bases and V by 3 bases; bases with no gene match: 12. The CDR3 sequence is 16 residues long. CDR3 DNA: TGTGCCAGCAGTGAATTGCCGGGACTAGCGGCAGGGGCCCAGTACTTC. It translates to CASSELPGLAAGAQYF.

This chain uses TRBV18 with TRBJ2-7; 8 nucleotides align to TRBD1. Trimming at V came to 3 bases and at J to 3 bases, leaving 4 bases not matched to a gene. The CDR3 is 14 residues long. Germline CDR1 is KGHSH and CDR2 is LQKENI. CDR3 nucleotide sequence: TGTGCCAGCTCACCCGGGACAGGTATCTACGAGCAGTACTTC. This gives the protein CASSPGTGIYEQYF.

The rearrangement links TRBV7-6 to TRBJ1-1; 7 bases agree with TRBD1. V shed 4 bases and J 8 bases; nucleotides not matched to a gene: 10. Germline V gene data show CDR1 as SGHVS and CDR2 as FNYEAQ. This CDR3 comprises 14 residues. The CDR3 bases are TGTGCCAGCAGCTGGAGACAGGGAGATTTGGAAGCTTTCTTT. Amino acid sequence: CASSWRQGDLEAFF. The entire variable domain, with the rest obtained from reference TRBV7-6 and TRBJ1-1, is as follows: GAGVSQSPRYKVTKRGQDVALRCDPISGHVSLYWYRQALGQGPEFLTYFNYEAQQDKSGLPNDRFSAERPEGSISTLTIQRTEQRDSAMYRCASSWRQGDLEAFFGQGTRLTVV.

The chain carries TRBV19 and TRBJ2-1; unclear D gene. Per the germline V gene, CDR1 is LNHDA and CDR2 is SQIVND (reference sequence). The CDR3 length is 11 residues. Trimming removed 3 bases from V and 8 bases from J, with 5 bases in between. Here the CDR3 reads CASSIVDEQFF. The CDR3 DNA reads as TGTGCCAGTAGTATCGTCGATGAGCAGTTCTTC.

The rearrangement links TRBV28 to TRBJ2-2; D not resolved. The V gene's germline CDR1 is MDHEN and CDR2 SYDVKM. The CDR3 spans 13 residues. V lost 8 bases and J 6 bases, leaving 13 bases between the germline ends. The CDR3 spells CASLKAGPGELFF. The CDR3 nucleotides read TGTGCCAGCCTTAAGGCAGGACCCGGGGAGCTGTTTTTT. The full variable domain, completed using reference TRBV28 and TRBJ2-2, is DVKVTQSSRYLVKRTGEKVFLECVQDMDHENMFWYRQDPGLGLRLIYFSYDVKMKEKGDIPEGYSVSREKKERFSLILESASTNQTSMYLCASLKAGPGELFFGEGSRLTVL.

The chain combines TRBV10-3 with TRBJ2-3; D unclear. The CDR3 is 14 amino acids. Germline CDR1 is ENHRY and CDR2 is SYGVKD. Trimming took 2 bases from V and 2 from J, leaving 8 bases between them. CDR3 in amino acids: CAISEGTYTDTQYF. The CDR3 DNA reads TGTGCCATCAGTGAGGGCACCTACACAGATACGCAGTATTTT.

This sequence joins TRBV5-1 and TRBJ2-4; D ambiguous. Between the trimmed V and J ends, which lost 0 bases and 5 bases, there was a span of 6 bases. CDR1 is SGHRS and CDR2 is YFSETQ in the germline V gene. CDR3 size: 13 residues. CDR3 nucleotide sequence: TGCGCCAGCAGCTTGGAGGTAGAAAACATTCAGTACTTC. This codes for CASSLEVENIQYF.

V and J are TRBV5-1 and TRBJ2-3; 7 positions agree with TRBD1. V was pared by 2 bases and J by 0 bases, with 3 bases of the junction left unmatched. The germline CDR1 and CDR2 sequences are SGHRS and YFSETQ. The CDR3 contains 15 residues. This chain's CDR3 is CASSFSGQSTDTQYF. DNA for the CDR3: TGCGCCAGCAGCTTTTCGGGACAGAGCACAGATACGCAGTATTTT.